This T cell receptor beta chain is from a study of blood T cell repertoires in COVID-19. TCRdb's copy holds only in-frame clones and misses some; the assay was immunoSEQ multiplex PCR. The repertoire holds some 29,000 clones, with around 91% as singletons. The source is a man between 65 and 85 years old with active or convalescent COVID-19. Sequencing was performed on peripheral blood.

In DNA form, the CDR3 reads TGTGCCAGCAGCGTAGGGGGACAGGGGTTAGAGACCCAGTACTTC. It encodes CASSVGGQGLETQYF. V usage is TRBV9 and J usage is TRBJ2-5; 10 nucleotides line up with TRBD1. Per the germline V gene, CDR1 is SGDLS and CDR2 is YYNGEE. Losses at the gene ends were 0 bases for V and 4 bases for J; bases not matched to a gene: 3. This CDR3 has 15 residues.